The clone carrying this T cell receptor (beta chain) was seen more than once but under ten times. Assay used: immunoSEQ multiplex PCR; TCRdb lists only in-frame clones, some missing. The sample holds tens of thousands of clones, approximately 90% seen once. V trimming: 6 bases; J trimming: 2 bases; junction bases outside the gene matches: 10. Germline lookup yields CDR1 MNHNS and CDR2 SASEGT. The length of the CDR3 is 16 residues. The data were obtained in a study of OX40 agonist ivuxolimab in advanced cancers. As for the study in general: Patients receiving dose escalation had hepatocellular carcinoma, melanoma, renal cell or head and neck cancer.

The rearrangement uses TRBV6-1 and TRBJ1-5; TRBD1 agrees at 7 bases. Sequencing was performed on CD4+ or CD8+ T cells sorted from blood, taken in a trial of the OX40 agonist ivuxolimab. The clonotype originates from an adult with an advanced solid tumor such as melanoma, head and neck, liver or kidney cancer. The CDR3 nucleotides are TGTGCCAGCAGCGAACGATCGGGACAGCGCAATCAGCCCCAGCATTTT. Encoded protein: CASSERSGQRNQPQHF.